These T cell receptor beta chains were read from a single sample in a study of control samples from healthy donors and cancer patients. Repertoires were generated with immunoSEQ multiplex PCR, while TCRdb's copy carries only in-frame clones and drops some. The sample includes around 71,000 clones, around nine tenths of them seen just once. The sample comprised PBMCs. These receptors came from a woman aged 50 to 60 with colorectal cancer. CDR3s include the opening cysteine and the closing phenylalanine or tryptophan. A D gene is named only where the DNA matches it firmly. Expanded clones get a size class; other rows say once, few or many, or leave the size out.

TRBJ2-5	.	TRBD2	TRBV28	CASSFTGLARETQYF	TGTGCCAGCAGTTTCACGGGACTAGCTCGAGAGACCCAGTACTTC
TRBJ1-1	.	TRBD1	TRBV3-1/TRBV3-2	CASSRTGDTEAFF	TGTGCCAGCAGCCGTACAGGGGACACTGAAGCTTTCTTT
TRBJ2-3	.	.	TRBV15	CATSIGSGTDTQYF	TGTGCCACCAGCATAGGGTCGGGCACAGATACGCAGTATTTT
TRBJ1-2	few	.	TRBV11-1	CASSSSGRYGYTF	TGTGCCAGCAGCTCCTCGGGACGATATGGCTACACCTTC
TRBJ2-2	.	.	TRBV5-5	CASSIKSEELFF	TGTGCCAGCAGCATCAAGTCCGAGGAGCTGTTTTTT
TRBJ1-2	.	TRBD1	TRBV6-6	CASSYTDRAYGYTF	TGTGCCAGCAGTTACACGGACAGGGCCTATGGCTACACCTTC
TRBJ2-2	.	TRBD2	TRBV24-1	CATWERSGGRGTGELFF	TGTGCTACGTGGGAACGAAGCGGGGGCCGGGGGACCGGGGAGCTGTTTTTT
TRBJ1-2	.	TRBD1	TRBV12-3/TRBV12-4	CASSRQGGRGYTF	TGTGCCAGCAGCCGACAGGGAGGGCGAGGCTACACCTTC
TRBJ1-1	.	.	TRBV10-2	CASSLGHSNTEAFF	TGCGCCAGCAGCCTGGGACATTCGAACACTGAAGCTTTCTTT
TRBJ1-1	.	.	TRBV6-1	CASSPEHLRTEAFF	TGTGCCAGCAGCCCCGAACACCTACGCACTGAAGCTTTCTTT
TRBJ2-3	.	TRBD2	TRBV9	CASSGWTSGTDTQYF	TGTGCCAGCAGCGGCTGGACTAGCGGCACAGATACGCAGTATTTT
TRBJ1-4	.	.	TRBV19	CASLNGENEKLFF	TGTGCCAGTCTTAACGGTGAAAATGAAAAACTGTTTTTT
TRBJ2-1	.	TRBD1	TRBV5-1	CASSTGQASYNEQFF	TGCGCCAGCAGTACAGGACAGGCTTCCTACAATGAGCAGTTCTTC
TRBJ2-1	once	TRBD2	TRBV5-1	CASSLKKGGRANYNEQFF	TGCGCCAGCAGCTTAAAGAAGGGCGGGAGGGCCAACTACAATGAGCAGTTCTTC
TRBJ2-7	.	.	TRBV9	CASSETPPDEQYF	TGTGCCAGCAGCGAGACCCCCCCCGACGAGCAGTACTTC
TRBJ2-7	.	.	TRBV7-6	CASSFPGRNGGGEQYF	TGTGCCAGCAGCTTCCCCGGGAGAAATGGAGGGGGGGAGCAGTACTTC
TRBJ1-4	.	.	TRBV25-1	CASSASTGAPGKLFF	TGTGCCAGCAGTGCTTCAACAGGAGCCCCTGGAAAACTGTTTTTT
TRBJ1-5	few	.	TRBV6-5	CASSYSVDGDQPQHF	TGTGCCAGCAGTTACTCCGTAGACGGGGATCAGCCCCAGCATTTT
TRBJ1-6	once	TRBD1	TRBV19	CASSEDRVALNSPLHF	TGTGCCAGTAGTGAAGACAGGGTCGCGCTGAATTCACCCCTCCACTTT
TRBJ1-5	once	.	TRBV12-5	CASGLVLGRDQPQHF	TGTGCTAGTGGTTTGGTACTGGGCCGGGACCAGCCCCAGCATTTT
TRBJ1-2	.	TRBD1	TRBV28	CASSLGTGVGYTF	TGTGCCAGCAGTTTAGGGACAGGGGTTGGCTACACCTTC
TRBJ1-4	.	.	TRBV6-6	CASSPPGAREKLFF	TGTGCCAGCAGTCCCCCGGGGGCTCGGGAAAAACTGTTTTTT
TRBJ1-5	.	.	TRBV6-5	CASSSRGGNQPQHF	TGTGCCAGCAGTTCCAGAGGCGGCAATCAGCCCCAGCATTTT
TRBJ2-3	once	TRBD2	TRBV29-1	CSVFSGSTDTQYF	TGCAGCGTTTTTAGCGGGAGTACAGATACGCAGTATTTT
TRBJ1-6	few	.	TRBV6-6	CASGLGSNSPLHF	TGTGCCAGCGGGTTAGGGTCTAATTCACCCCTCCACTTT
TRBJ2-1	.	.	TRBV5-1	CASSLARSSYNEQFF	TGCGCCAGCAGCTTGGCAAGGAGCTCCTACAATGAGCAGTTCTTC
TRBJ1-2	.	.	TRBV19	CASSPPRGRTILANYGYTF	TGTGCCAGTAGCCCACCCCGAGGGCGGACAATTCTAGCTAACTATGGCTACACCTTC